This TCR beta chain appears in the sequencing data of a study of PD-L1 blockade in urothelial cancer. Study-wide context: Before enrollment, 0 to 3 chemotherapy regimens had been given to patients. Specimens of blood held a median count of about 150,000 T cells.

Per the germline V gene, CDR1 is SGHRS and CDR2 is YFSETQ. This CDR3 spans 15 amino acids. J gave up 3 bases and V 0 bases, and 4 bases lay outside the gene matches. The data were produced by immunoSEQ multiplex PCR, yet TCRdb's version contains in-frame clones alone and is incomplete. Of 35,000 to 40,000 clones listed, 80% to 90% are singletons. As for time point: pretreatment peripheral blood. The material sequenced was PBMCs, taken around atezolizumab (anti-PD-L1) treatment. The receptor was isolated from a man in his 60s with urothelial cancer. The V call is TRBV5-1, the J call TRBJ2-7, with 9 bases aligning to TRBD1. The CDR3 loop is CASSLDGDRDYEQYF. The CDR3 bases are TGCGCCAGCAGCTTGGACGGGGACAGGGACTACGAGCAGTACTTC.